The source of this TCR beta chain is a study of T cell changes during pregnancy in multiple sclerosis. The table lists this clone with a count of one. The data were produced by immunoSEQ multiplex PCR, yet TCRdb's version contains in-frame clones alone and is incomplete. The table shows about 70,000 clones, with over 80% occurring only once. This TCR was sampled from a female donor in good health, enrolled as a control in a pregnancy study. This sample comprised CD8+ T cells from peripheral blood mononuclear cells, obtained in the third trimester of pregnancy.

The DNA of the CDR3 is TGTGCCAGCAGCTTAGAGACAGGGGCGAACACTGAAGCTTTCTTT. This translates into CASSLETGANTEAFF. This chain joins TRBV7-2 and TRBJ1-1, with 8 bases identical to TRBD1. In germline, CDR1 is SGHTA, CDR2 FQGNSA. Germline trimming cut 1 base from V and 1 base from J; bases unmatched to any gene: 2. The CDR3 sequence is 15 residues long.